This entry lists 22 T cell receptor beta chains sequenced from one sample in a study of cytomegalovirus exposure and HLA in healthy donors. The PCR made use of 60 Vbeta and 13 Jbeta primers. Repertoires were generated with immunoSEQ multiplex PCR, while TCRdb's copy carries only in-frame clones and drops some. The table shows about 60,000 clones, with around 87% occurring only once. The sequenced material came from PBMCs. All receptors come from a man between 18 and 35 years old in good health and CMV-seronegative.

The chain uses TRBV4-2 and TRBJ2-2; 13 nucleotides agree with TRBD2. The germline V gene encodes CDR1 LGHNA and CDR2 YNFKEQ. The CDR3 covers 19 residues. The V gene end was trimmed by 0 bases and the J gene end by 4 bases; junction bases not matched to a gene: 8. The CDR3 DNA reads TGTGCCAGCAGCCAAGATACTAGCGGGGGGGCGGGTAGCACCGGGGAGCTGTTTTTT. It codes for CASSQDTSGGAGSTGELFF.

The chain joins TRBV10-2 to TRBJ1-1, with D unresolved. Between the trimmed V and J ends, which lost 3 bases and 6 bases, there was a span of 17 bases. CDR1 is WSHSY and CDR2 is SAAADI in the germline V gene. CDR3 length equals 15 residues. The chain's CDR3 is CASSDPGVRFAEAFF. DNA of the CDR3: TGCGCCAGCAGTGACCCCGGAGTTCGGTTTGCTGAAGCTTTCTTT.

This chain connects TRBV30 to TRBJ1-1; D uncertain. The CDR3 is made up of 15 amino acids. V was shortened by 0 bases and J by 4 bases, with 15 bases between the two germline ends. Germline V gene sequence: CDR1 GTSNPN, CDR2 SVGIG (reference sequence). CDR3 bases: TGTGCCTGGAGTGTTTGGTCACAGTTGATCACTGAAGCTTTCTTT. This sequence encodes CAWSVWSQLITEAFF.

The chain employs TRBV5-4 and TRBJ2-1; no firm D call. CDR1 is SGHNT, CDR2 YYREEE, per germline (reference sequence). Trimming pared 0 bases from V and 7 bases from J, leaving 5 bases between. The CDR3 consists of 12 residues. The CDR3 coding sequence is TGTGCCAGCAGCTTGGACGGGAATGAGCAGTTCTTC. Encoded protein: CASSLDGNEQFF. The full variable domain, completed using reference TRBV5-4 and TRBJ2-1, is ETGVTQSPTHLIKTRGQQVTLRCSSQSGHNTVSWYQQALGQGPQFIFQYYREEENGRGNFPPRFSGLQFPNYSSELNVNALELDDSALYLCASSLDGNEQFFGPGTRLTVL.

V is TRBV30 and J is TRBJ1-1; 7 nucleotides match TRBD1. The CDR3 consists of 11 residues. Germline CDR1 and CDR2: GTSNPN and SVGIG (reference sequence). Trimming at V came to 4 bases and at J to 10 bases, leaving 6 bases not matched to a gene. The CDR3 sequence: CAWKLDRVAFF. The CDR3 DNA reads TGTGCCTGGAAACTTGACAGGGTAGCTTTCTTT.

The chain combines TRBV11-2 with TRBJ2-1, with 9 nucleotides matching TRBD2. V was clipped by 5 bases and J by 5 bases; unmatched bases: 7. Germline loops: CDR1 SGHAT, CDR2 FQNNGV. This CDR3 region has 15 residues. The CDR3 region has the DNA TGTGCCAGCAGCGCAGCTAGCGGGGTCCACAATGAGCAGTTCTTC. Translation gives CASSAASGVHNEQFF.

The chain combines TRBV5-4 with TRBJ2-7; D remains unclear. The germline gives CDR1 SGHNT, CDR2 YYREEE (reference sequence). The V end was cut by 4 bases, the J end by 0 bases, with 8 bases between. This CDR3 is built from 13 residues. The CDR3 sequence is CASSLDGSYEQYF. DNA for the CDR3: TGTGCCAGCAGCCTGGACGGCTCCTACGAGCAGTACTTC.

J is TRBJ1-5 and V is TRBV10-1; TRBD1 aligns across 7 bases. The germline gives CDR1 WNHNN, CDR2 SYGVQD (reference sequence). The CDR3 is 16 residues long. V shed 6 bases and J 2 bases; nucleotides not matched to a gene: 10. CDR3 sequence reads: CASRTGLFIGNQPQHF. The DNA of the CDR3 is TGCGCCAGCAGGACAGGGTTATTCATTGGCAATCAGCCCCAGCATTTT.

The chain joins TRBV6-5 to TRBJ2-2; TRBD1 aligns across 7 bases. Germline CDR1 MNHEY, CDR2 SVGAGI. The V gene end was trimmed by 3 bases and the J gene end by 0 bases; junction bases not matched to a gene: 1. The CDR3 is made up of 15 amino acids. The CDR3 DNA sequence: TGTGCCAGCAGTTATCAGGGGGCGAACACCGGGGAGCTGTTTTTT. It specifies CASSYQGANTGELFF.

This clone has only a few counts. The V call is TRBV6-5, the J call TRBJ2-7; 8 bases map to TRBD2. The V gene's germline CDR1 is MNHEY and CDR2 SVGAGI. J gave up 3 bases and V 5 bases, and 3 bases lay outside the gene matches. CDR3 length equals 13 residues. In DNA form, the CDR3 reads TGTGCCAGCAGTCTAAGCGGGGGCTACGAGCAGTACTTC. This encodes CASSLSGGYEQYF.

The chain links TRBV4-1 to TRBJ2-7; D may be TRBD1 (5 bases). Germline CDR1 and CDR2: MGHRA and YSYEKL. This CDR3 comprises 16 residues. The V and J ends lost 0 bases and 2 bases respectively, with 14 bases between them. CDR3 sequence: CASSQESDSTTYEQYF. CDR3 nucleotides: TGCGCCAGCAGCCAAGAATCCGACAGTACGACCTACGAGCAGTACTTC.

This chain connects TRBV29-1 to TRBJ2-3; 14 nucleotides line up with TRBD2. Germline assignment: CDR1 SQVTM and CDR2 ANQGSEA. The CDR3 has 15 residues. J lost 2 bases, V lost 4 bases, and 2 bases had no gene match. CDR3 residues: CSVAGLAGVTDTQYF. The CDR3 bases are TGCAGCGTTGCGGGACTAGCGGGAGTCACAGATACGCAGTATTTT.

CDR3: CSVGGPASTDTQYF. CDR3 DNA sequence: TGCAGCGTTGGGGGGCCAGCTAGCACAGATACGCAGTATTTT. The J gene is TRBJ2-3, the V gene TRBV29-1; possibly TRBD1 for D (6 bases). This CDR3 has 14 amino acids. Per germline, CDR1 SQVTM and CDR2 ANQGSEA. Trimming took 4 bases from V and 0 from J, leaving 11 bases between them.

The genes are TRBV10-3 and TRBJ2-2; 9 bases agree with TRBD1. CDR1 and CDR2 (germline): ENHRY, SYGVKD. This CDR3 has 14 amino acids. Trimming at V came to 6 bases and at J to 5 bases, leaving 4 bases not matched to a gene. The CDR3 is CAISRDRETGELFF. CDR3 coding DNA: TGTGCCATCAGCCGGGACAGGGAGACCGGGGAGCTGTTTTTT.

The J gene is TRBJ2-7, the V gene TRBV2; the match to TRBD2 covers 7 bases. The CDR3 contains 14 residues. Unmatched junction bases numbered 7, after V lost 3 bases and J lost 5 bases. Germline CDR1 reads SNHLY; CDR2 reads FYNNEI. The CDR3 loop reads CASSEDGGEDEQYF. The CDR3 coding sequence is TGTGCCAGCAGTGAGGATGGGGGGGAGGACGAGCAGTACTTC.

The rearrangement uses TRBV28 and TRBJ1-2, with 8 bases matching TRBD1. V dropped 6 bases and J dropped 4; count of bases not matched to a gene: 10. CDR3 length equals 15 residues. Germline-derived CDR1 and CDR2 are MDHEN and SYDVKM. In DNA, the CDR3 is TGTGCCAGCAGATCCGGGACAGGAATTTTCTATGGCTACACCTTC. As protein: CASRSGTGIFYGYTF.

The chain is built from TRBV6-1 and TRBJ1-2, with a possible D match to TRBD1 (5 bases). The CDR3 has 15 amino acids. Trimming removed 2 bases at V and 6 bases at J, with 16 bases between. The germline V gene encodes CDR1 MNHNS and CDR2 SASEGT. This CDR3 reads CASSEIPGGGDGYTF. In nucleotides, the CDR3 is TGTGCCAGCAGTGAAATCCCGGGCGGGGGGGATGGCTACACCTTC.

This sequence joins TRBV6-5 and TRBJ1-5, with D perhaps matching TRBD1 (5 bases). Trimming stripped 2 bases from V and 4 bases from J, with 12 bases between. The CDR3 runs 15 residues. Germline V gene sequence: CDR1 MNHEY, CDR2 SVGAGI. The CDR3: CASSYAGTPNQPQHF. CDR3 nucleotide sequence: TGTGCCAGCAGTTACGCGGGGACGCCTAATCAGCCCCAGCATTTT.

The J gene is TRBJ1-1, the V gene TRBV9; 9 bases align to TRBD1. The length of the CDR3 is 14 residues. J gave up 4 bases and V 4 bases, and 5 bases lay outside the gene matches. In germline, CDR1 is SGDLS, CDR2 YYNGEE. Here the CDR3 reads CASSPTGGSTEAFF. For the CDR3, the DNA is TGTGCCAGCAGCCCGACAGGGGGAAGCACTGAAGCTTTCTTT.

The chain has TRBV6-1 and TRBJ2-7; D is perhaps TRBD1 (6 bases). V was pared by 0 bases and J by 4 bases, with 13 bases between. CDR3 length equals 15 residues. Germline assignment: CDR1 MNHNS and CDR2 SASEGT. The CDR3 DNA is TGTGCCAGCAGTGAAGCGGGATGGACAGTTTACGAGCAGTACTTC. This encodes CASSEAGWTVYEQYF.

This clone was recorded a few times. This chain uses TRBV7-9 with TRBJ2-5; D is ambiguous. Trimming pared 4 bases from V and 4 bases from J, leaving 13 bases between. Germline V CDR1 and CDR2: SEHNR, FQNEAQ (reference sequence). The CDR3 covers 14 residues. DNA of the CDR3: TGTGCCAGCAGCTCCGGTAATAGTCGAGAGACCCAGTACTTC. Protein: CASSSGNSRETQYF.

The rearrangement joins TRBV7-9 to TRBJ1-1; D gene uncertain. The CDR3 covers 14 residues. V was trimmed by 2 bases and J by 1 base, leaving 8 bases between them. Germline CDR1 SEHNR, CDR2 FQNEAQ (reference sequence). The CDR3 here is CASSLNTGNTEAFF. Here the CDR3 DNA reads TGTGCCAGCAGCTTAAATACGGGGAACACTGAAGCTTTCTTT. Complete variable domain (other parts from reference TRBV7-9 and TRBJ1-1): DTGVSQNPRHKITKRGQNVTFRCDPISEHNRLYWYRQTLGQGPEFLTYFQNEAQLEKSRLLSDRFSAERPKGSFSTLEIQRTEQGDSAMYLCASSLNTGNTEAFFGQGTRLTVV.